The 23 T cell receptor beta chains presented below share a single source sample, sequenced in a study of control samples from healthy donors and cancer patients (dated by TCRdb to about 2020). The library was prepared using the immunoSEQ multiplex PCR assay. In its TCRdb copy, this immuneACCESS table keeps in-frame sequences only and misses some clones. Where compared with another copy, unresolved V genes explain less than half of these, and the others have no known cause. The sample table lists approximately 54,000 clones, 88% of them with a count of one. The top ten hold approximately 40% of the sample. Sequenced sample: PBMCs. The receptor source for this set is a man aged 50-59 years with head and neck cancer.

The CDR3 spells CASSPSGGAHQPQHF. The CDR3 DNA is TGTGCCAGCAGCCCGTCCGGGGGGGCACATCAGCCCCAGCATTTT. J is TRBJ1-5 and V is TRBV11-2, with D tentatively TRBD1 (6 bases). Germline V gives CDR1 SGHAT, CDR2 FQNNGV. The CDR3 is 15 residues long. Deletions cut 5 bases from V and 5 bases from J, with 16 bases between.

This chain links TRBV6-2 or TRBV6-3 with TRBJ2-1, with D tentatively TRBD1 (6 bases). The germline V gene has CDR1 MNHEY and CDR2 SVGEGT. The CDR3 spans 15 residues. The V and J ends lost 2 bases and 10 bases respectively, with 18 bases between them. In DNA, the CDR3 is TGTGCCAGCAGTTACCCTACCTACCTTGACAGGGAGCAGTTCTTC. This sequence encodes CASSYPTYLDREQFF.

The rearrangement joins TRBV4-3 to TRBJ2-4; 7 bases line up with TRBD1. Trimming at V came to 1 base and at J to 0 bases, leaving 6 bases not matched to a gene. The CDR3 contains 17 residues. Germline CDR1 LGHNA, CDR2 YSLEER. CDR3 DNA: TGCGCCAGCAGCCAAGTGGGGACAGTTCAAGCCAAAAACATTCAGTACTTC. Protein: CASSQVGTVQAKNIQYF.

The rearrangement joins TRBV3-1 (or the pseudogene TRBV3-2) to TRBJ2-3; unclear D gene. Between the trimmed V and J ends, which lost 4 bases and 2 bases, there was a span of 16 bases. This CDR3 region has 16 residues. The V gene's germline CDR1 is LGHDT and CDR2 YNNKEL (reference sequence). This CDR3 is CASSRTRQIITDTQYF. DNA for the CDR3: TGTGCCAGCAGCCGCACTCGGCAGATAATCACAGATACGCAGTATTTT.

The chain recombines TRBV6-4 with TRBJ2-3; the D gene is possibly TRBD1 (7 bases). Germline values: CDR1 MRHNA, CDR2 SNTAGT. The CDR3 sequence is 15 residues long. The V end lost 3 bases, the J end lost 0 bases, and 10 bases lay between the germline ends. The CDR3: CASSEGGQSTDTQYF. CDR3 coding DNA: TGTGCCAGCAGTGAGGGGGGACAGAGCACAGATACGCAGTATTTT.

The chain carries TRBV19 and TRBJ2-2; D is perhaps TRBD1 (7 bases). Trimming removed 5 bases at V and 0 bases at J, with 16 bases between. The CDR3 totals 17 residues. The V gene's germline CDR1 is LNHDA and CDR2 SQIVND (reference sequence). The CDR3 here is CASSSDRRAANTGELFF. In DNA, the CDR3 is TGTGCCAGTAGTTCGGACAGGAGGGCCGCGAACACCGGGGAGCTGTTTTTT.

The chain uses TRBV4-1 and TRBJ1-4, with D possibly TRBD1 on 6 matching bases. V was pared by 1 base and J by 7 bases, with 16 bases between. The germline V gene encodes CDR1 MGHRA and CDR2 YSYEKL. CDR3 length: 16 amino acids. CDR3 sequence (DNA): TGCGCCAGCAGCCAAGTTAAAACAGGGCTTGGTGAAAAACTGTTTTTT. Protein: CASSQVKTGLGEKLFF.

The J gene is TRBJ2-7, the V gene TRBV28; possible D gene TRBD2, 5 bases. CDR3 length: 15 residues. Trimming stripped 2 bases from V and 2 bases from J, with 13 bases between. CDR1 and CDR2 (germline): MDHEN, SYDVKM. Here the CDR3 reads CASSLPSGPTYEQYF. In DNA form, the CDR3 reads TGTGCCAGCAGTTTACCGAGCGGCCCAACCTACGAGCAGTACTTC.

V usage is TRBV28 and J usage is TRBJ1-1, with a possible D match to TRBD1 (5 bases). The V end lost 7 bases, the J end lost 4 bases, and 16 bases lay between the germline ends. The CDR3 extends over 14 amino acids. The germline gives CDR1 MDHEN, CDR2 SYDVKM. The CDR3 is CASNSPGGVTEAFF. The CDR3 coding sequence is TGTGCCAGCAATAGCCCGGGGGGGGTCACTGAAGCTTTCTTT.

The rearrangement uses TRBV19 and TRBJ2-7; unclear D gene. There are 15 residues in the CDR3. Germline V lookup: CDR1 LNHDA, CDR2 SQIVND (reference sequence). The ends were cut back, 4 bases at V and 4 bases at J, with 17 bases in the middle. Written as DNA, the CDR3 is TGTGCCAGTAGTACAGTGCAGGTGGAGCGTTACGAGCAGTACTTC. Translating gives CASSTVQVERYEQYF.

The rearrangement uses TRBV7-2 and TRBJ2-1, with D perhaps matching TRBD1 or TRBD2 (6 bases each). V lost 7 bases, J lost 5 bases, and 18 bases lay in between. The CDR3 runs to 15 residues. CDR1 and CDR2 from the germline V gene are SGHTA and FQGNSA. The CDR3 loop reads CASTHPGGPNNEQFF. As DNA, the CDR3 is TGTGCCAGCACCCACCCCGGGGGCCCCAACAATGAGCAGTTCTTC.

The genes are TRBV29-1 and TRBJ2-1; 11 nucleotides line up with TRBD2. The CDR3 is 15 amino acids. Trimming at V came to 3 bases and at J to 4 bases, leaving 5 bases not matched to a gene. Germline V gene sequence: CDR1 SQVTM, CDR2 ANQGSEA. Written as DNA, the CDR3 is TGCAGCGTTGAGTCTGGGACTAGCGGATACAATGAGCAGTTCTTC. Translating gives CSVESGTSGYNEQFF.

This chain connects TRBV6-5 to TRBJ1-5; 8 bases agree with TRBD1. Per germline, CDR1 MNHEY and CDR2 SVGAGI. The CDR3 spans 15 residues. V shed 6 bases and J 4 bases; nucleotides not matched to a gene: 8. CDR3 DNA sequence: TGTGCCAGCAGCCTCACCCGGGACAGGAATCAGCCCCAGCATTTT. As protein: CASSLTRDRNQPQHF.

This clone has a handful of counts. This chain links TRBV7-2 with TRBJ1-3; the D is unclear. The V gene lost 4 bases and the J gene lost 0 bases, with 10 bases spanning the gap. The germline V gene encodes CDR1 SGHTA and CDR2 FQGNSA. The CDR3 contains 15 residues. The CDR3 spells CASSWEVTSGNTIYF. In DNA, the CDR3 is TGTGCCAGCAGCTGGGAGGTGACCTCTGGAAACACCATATATTTT.

Details on this clone: One junction end does not reproduce the germline sequence, and a read error may be involved. This chain links TRBV3-1 (or the pseudogene TRBV3-2) with TRBJ1-2; D is ambiguous. CDR1 and CDR2 from the germline V gene are LGHDT and YNNKEL (reference sequence). This CDR3 spans 11 amino acids. Here the CDR3 reads CASSQDLGLHF. Written as DNA, the CDR3 is TGTGCCAGCAGCCAAGATCTAGGGCTGCACTTC.

This chain joins TRBV7-3 and TRBJ2-5, with 13 bases identical to TRBD2. Germline V gene data show CDR1 as SGHTA and CDR2 as FQGTGA. V lost 4 bases to trimming and J lost 1 base; unmatched junction nucleotides: 3. CDR3 size: 16 residues. This chain's CDR3 is CASSSGLAGAQETQYF. DNA for the CDR3: TGTGCCAGCAGCTCTGGACTAGCGGGAGCCCAAGAGACCCAGTACTTC.

The rearrangement joins TRBV6-5 to TRBJ2-1; 9 nucleotides match TRBD1. V was pared by 6 bases and J by 15 bases, with 12 bases of the junction left unmatched. Germline V gene data show CDR1 as MNHEY and CDR2 as SVGAGI. This CDR3 contains 13 residues. In DNA form, the CDR3 reads TGTGCCAGCAGGCCCTTCCTGGGACAGGGTCCGTTCTTC. This sequence encodes CASRPFLGQGPFF.

The chain uses TRBV7-8 and TRBJ2-7; the D call may be TRBD1 or TRBD2 (7 bases each). This CDR3 spans 15 amino acids. Germline V CDR1 and CDR2: SGHVS, FQNEAQ. Trimming removed 5 bases at V and 4 bases at J, with 18 bases between. CDR3 nucleotide sequence: TGTGCCAGCAGCCTTACTTCCAGGGGGGGGTACGAGCAGTACTTC. As protein: CASSLTSRGGYEQYF.

Comment on this clone: One end of the junction is discordant with germline, which a read error may explain. This same CDR3 is encoded by further DNA sequences in the sample. This chain connects TRBV15 to TRBJ2-2; 8 bases line up with TRBD2. The CDR3 is made up of 16 amino acids. Germline V CDR1 and CDR2: LNHNV, YYDKDF (reference sequence). The CDR3 sequence: CATKPGGGVGTGELFF. The CDR3 DNA reads as TGCGCCACCAAACCCGGGGGGGGCGTCGGCACCGGGGAGCTGTTTTTT.

Only one count was recorded for this clone. The rearrangement uses TRBV2 and TRBJ2-5, with 7 bases fitting TRBD2. From germline, CDR1 is SNHLY and CDR2 FYNNEI. The CDR3 spans 15 residues. J lost 1 base, V lost 2 bases, and 4 bases had no gene match. The DNA of the CDR3 is TGTGCCAGCAGTGAACTAGCGGAGACCCAAGAGACCCAGTACTTC. Amino acid sequence: CASSELAETQETQYF. The entire variable domain, with the rest obtained from reference TRBV2 and TRBJ2-5, is as follows: EPEVTQTPSHQVTQMGQEVILRCVPISNHLYFYWYRQILGQKVEFLVSFYNNEISEKSEIFDDQFSVERPDGSNFTLKIRSTKLEDSAMYFCASSELAETQETQYFGPGTRLLVL.

The chain is built from TRBV6-6 and TRBJ2-3; TRBD2 matches at 13 bases. Germline V gene sequence: CDR1 MNHNY, CDR2 SVGAGI (reference sequence). This CDR3 comprises 16 residues. J gave up 7 bases and V 6 bases, and 10 bases lay outside the gene matches. The CDR3 protein is CASSQGTSGGVHTQYF. CDR3 in DNA: TGTGCCAGCAGCCAGGGAACTAGCGGGGGGGTACATACGCAGTATTTT.

The chain combines TRBV5-5 with TRBJ2-5, with 8 bases fitting TRBD2. CDR3 length equals 16 residues. Germline CDR1 and CDR2: SGHKS and YYEKEE (reference sequence). V gave up 2 bases and J gave up 5 bases; unmatched junction bases: 11. The CDR3 DNA sequence: TGTGCCAGCAGCTTCGGGTTAGCGGGACGCGGGGAGACCCAGTACTTC. Protein: CASSFGLAGRGETQYF.

V and J are TRBV27 and TRBJ1-1; D might be TRBD1 (5 bases). Trimming cost V 0 bases and J 11 bases, with 13 bases left between them. CDR3 length: 13 residues. Germline CDR1 is MNHEY and CDR2 is SMNVEV (reference sequence). The CDR3 coding sequence is TGTGCCAGCAGTTTATCGATCGGGGCTCGGGCTTTCTTT. It is translated as CASSLSIGARAFF.